Listed below are T cell receptor beta chains from one sample, sequenced in a study of PD-L1 blockade in urothelial cancer. Only in-frame clones appear in the TCRdb table, and some are missing; sequencing was by immunoSEQ multiplex PCR. The profile shows 45,000 to 60,000 clones, 80% to 85% of them singletons. Sequenced here: PBMCs, sampled around atezolizumab (anti-PD-L1) treatment. These receptors were obtained from a man aged 50-59 years with urothelial cancer. CDR3s include the opening cysteine and the closing phenylalanine or tryptophan. A D gene is named only where the DNA matches it firmly. Size tells how often a clone was seen (once, few, many) or the class of an expanded clone, and some rows leave it out.

j_gene | d_gene | v_gene | abundance | CDR3aa | CDR3nt
TRBJ1-5 | TRBD1 | TRBV6-1 | - | CASSPETGGHQPQHF | TGTGCCAGCAGTCCAGAGACAGGGGGCCATCAGCCCCAGCATTTT
TRBJ2-3 | TRBD2 | TRBV19 | - | CTSSGTISTDTQYF | TGTACCAGTAGTGGGACTATAAGCACAGATACGCAGTATTTT
TRBJ2-3 | TRBD1 | TRBV28 | - | CASSLGTGGSGDTQYF | TGTGCCAGCAGTTTGGGGACAGGGGGCTCGGGGGATACGCAGTATTTT
TRBJ2-5 | - | TRBV11-2 | - | CASSFGETQYF | TGTGCCAGCAGCTTCGGGGAGACCCAGTACTTC
TRBJ1-4 | - | TRBV10-2 | - | CAGGQGPNEKLFF | TGCGCGGGAGGGCAGGGCCCTAATGAAAAACTGTTTTTT
TRBJ1-1 | TRBD1 | TRBV9 | - | CASSPRQGAQNTEAFF | TGTGCCAGCAGCCCCCGACAGGGGGCGCAGAACACTGAAGCTTTCTTT
TRBJ2-2 | - | TRBV5-1 | - | CASSELARNGELFF | TGCGCCAGCAGCGAACTAGCTAGGAACGGGGAGCTGTTTTTT
TRBJ2-5 | - | TRBV5-1 | - | CASSLFFAGTEETQYF | TGCGCCAGCAGCTTGTTTTTTGCGGGGACTGAAGAGACCCAGTACTTC
TRBJ2-6 | - | TRBV5-8 | - | CARTPSTGLAGANVLTF | TGTGCCAGAACACCTTCGACAGGCCTCGCTGGGGCCAACGTCCTGACTTTC
TRBJ2-3 | - | TRBV14 | once | CASSQQGIADTQYF | TGTGCCAGCAGCCAGCAGGGAATCGCAGATACGCAGTATTTT
TRBJ2-1 | TRBD2 | TRBV7-7 | - | CASSRGLAGNNEQFF | TGTGCTAGCAGCCGGGGACTAGCGGGAAACAATGAGCAGTTCTTC
TRBJ1-1 | - | TRBV14 | few | CASSQVPTSGAFF | TGTGCCAGCAGCCAAGTACCCACATCAGGAGCTTTCTTT
TRBJ2-1 | - | TRBV14 | few | CASSGPAAGEQFF | TGTGCCAGCAGCGGACCAGCGGCTGGTGAGCAGTTCTTC
TRBJ1-5 | TRBD1 | TRBV6-6 | - | CASRGDRDNQPQHF | TGTGCCAGCAGGGGGGACAGGGACAATCAGCCCCAGCATTTT
TRBJ1-3 | - | TRBV5-1 | - | CASSSGGVTNTIYF | TGCGCCAGCAGCTCCGGAGGGGTTACCAACACCATATATTTT
TRBJ1-4 | - | TRBV15 | - | CATSRDPITNEKLFF | TGTGCCACCAGCAGAGATCCAATAACTAATGAAAAACTGTTTTTT
TRBJ2-7 | TRBD2 | TRBV9 | few | CASSVGAGAGDEQYF | TGTGCCAGCAGCGTAGGGGCGGGAGCCGGCGACGAGCAGTACTTC
TRBJ2-3 | TRBD2 | TRBV2 | - | CASNLAGASTDTQYF | TGTGCCAGCAACCTAGCGGGAGCAAGCACAGATACGCAGTATTTT
TRBJ1-1 | - | TRBV5-1 | - | CASSLEPIRKPEAFF | TGCGCCAGCAGCTTGGAACCCATCCGAAAGCCTGAAGCTTTCTTT
TRBJ2-4 | - | TRBV27 | few | CASSRGQVGAKNIQYF | TGTGCCAGCAGCAGAGGGCAGGTAGGGGCCAAAAACATTCAGTACTTC
TRBJ2-3 | TRBD1 | TRBV2 | - | CASSGQGKGTDTQYF | TGTGCCAGCAGTGGACAGGGTAAGGGCACAGATACGCAGTATTTT
TRBJ2-5 | TRBD2 | TRBV7-6 | - | CASRRGREGRGETQYF | TGTGCCAGCAGGAGAGGAAGGGAGGGGAGGGGAGAGACCCAGTACTTC
TRBJ2-7 | TRBD2 | TRBV10-3 | - | CAISGPSGSSYEQYF | TGTGCCATCAGTGGTCCTAGCGGGAGCTCCTACGAGCAGTACTTC
TRBJ2-1 | TRBD2 | TRBV13 | - | CASSLGGGNYNEQFF | TGTGCCAGCAGCTTAGGGGGGGGGAATTACAATGAGCAGTTCTTC
TRBJ2-5 | TRBD2 | TRBV5-1 | - | CASSYQLAGGTRETQYF | TGCGCCAGCAGCTACCAACTAGCGGGAGGGACTCGGGAGACCCAGTACTTC
TRBJ1-3 | - | TRBV28 | - | CASSFRAGPGGNTIYF | TGTGCCAGCAGTTTCCGAGCGGGCCCTGGCGGAAACACCATATATTTT
TRBJ2-7 | - | TRBV7-2 | - | CASSPGPGAYEQYF | TGTGCCAGCAGCCCGGGACCGGGAGCCTACGAGCAGTACTTC
TRBJ2-7 | TRBD2 | TRBV7-3 | - | CASSLTSGSHEQYF | TGTGCCAGCAGCCTGACTAGCGGGAGTCACGAGCAGTACTTC
TRBJ2-1 | TRBD2 | TRBV15 | - | CATSREGGAGSSYNEQFF | TGTGCCACCAGCAGAGAGGGAGGGGCGGGTAGCTCCTACAATGAGCAGTTCTTC
TRBJ1-1 | TRBD1 | TRBV5-8 | - | CASSAGLGQGLVVTEAFF | TGTGCCAGCAGCGCGGGCCTGGGACAGGGTCTTGTTGTGACTGAAGCTTTCTTT
TRBJ2-1 | TRBD2 | TRBV5-1 | few | CASSFIAGGVYNEQFF | TGCGCCAGCAGCTTCATAGCGGGGGGGGTATACAATGAGCAGTTCTTC
TRBJ2-5 | - | TRBV7-6 | - | CASSLFRGQETQYF | TGTGCCAGCAGCTTATTCAGGGGCCAAGAGACCCAGTACTTC
TRBJ1-1 | - | TRBV2 | - | CASRVDRNTEAFF | TGTGCCAGCAGGGTTGACAGGAACACTGAAGCTTTCTTT
TRBJ1-1 | - | TRBV27 | - | CASSFFGAGSEAFF | TGTGCCAGCAGTTTTTTCGGTGCGGGATCTGAAGCTTTCTTT
TRBJ1-4 | TRBD1 | TRBV10-3 | - | CAISPSDRGTTNEKLFF | TGTGCCATCAGTCCATCGGACAGGGGGACAACTAATGAAAAACTGTTTTTT
TRBJ1-1 | - | TRBV19 | - | CASSRLGSPMNTEAFF | TGTGCCAGTAGCAGGCTGGGCAGCCCTATGAACACTGAAGCTTTCTTT
TRBJ1-1 | - | TRBV6-4 | - | CASRVDRGGQAFF | TGTGCCAGCAGGGTTGATAGGGGTGGGCAAGCTTTCTTT
TRBJ2-7 | TRBD1 | TRBV7-2 | - | CASSPDRGPYEQYF | TGTGCCAGCAGCCCAGACAGGGGGCCCTACGAGCAGTACTTC
TRBJ2-3 | TRBD2 | TRBV5-5 | - | CASSLGLGDGDTQYF | TGTGCCAGCAGCTTAGGACTAGGGGACGGAGATACGCAGTATTTT
TRBJ1-1 | - | TRBV6-5 | once | CASTLLQGFGTEAFF | TGTGCCAGCACCCTCCTTCAGGGATTTGGCACTGAAGCTTTCTTT
TRBJ1-4 | - | TRBV5-1 | - | CASSEGGMNEKLFF | TGCGCCAGCAGCGAAGGAGGGATGAATGAAAAACTGTTTTTT
TRBJ1-1 | TRBD1 | TRBV7-2 | - | CASSLGAGGRGTEAFF | TGTGCCAGCAGCTTAGGAGCAGGGGGCAGGGGGACTGAAGCTTTCTTT
TRBJ2-2 | - | TRBV6-1 | - | CASSLRRAGELFF | TGTGCCAGCAGCCTACGTCGCGCCGGGGAGCTGTTTTTT
TRBJ2-1 | - | TRBV20-1 | - | CSARLGREQFF | TGCAGTGCTAGATTAGGGAGGGAGCAGTTCTTC
TRBJ2-5 | - | TRBV10-2 | - | CASGRGPGETQYF | TGCGCCAGCGGTAGGGGCCCGGGAGAGACCCAGTACTTC
TRBJ2-7 | - | TRBV19 | - | CASSIAGTTSYEQYF | TGTGCCAGTAGTATAGCCGGGACAACGAGCTACGAGCAGTACTTC
TRBJ2-5 | - | TRBV7-9 | - | CASRLYQETQYF | TGTGCCAGCAGACTGTACCAAGAGACCCAGTACTTC
TRBJ1-1 | TRBD1 | TRBV4-2 | - | CASSPDGWTGNTEAFF | TGTGCCAGCAGCCCCGATGGGTGGACAGGAAACACTGAAGCTTTCTTT
TRBJ2-1 | TRBD2 | TRBV15 | - | CATGRGGGSYEQFF | TGTGCCACCGGACGGGGCGGGGGGTCATACGAGCAGTTCTTC
TRBJ1-5 | - | TRBV5-6 | - | CASSLQSYSNQPQHF | TGTGCCAGCAGCTTGCAGTCTTATAGCAATCAGCCCCAGCATTTT
TRBJ2-2 | TRBD1 | TRBV11-2 | - | CASSPQGADTGELFF | TGTGCCAGCAGCCCACAGGGGGCGGACACCGGGGAGCTGTTTTTT
TRBJ1-4 | TRBD1 | TRBV6-5 | - | CASSYVGQGGNEKLFF | TGTGCCAGCAGTTACGTAGGACAGGGGGGCAATGAAAAACTGTTTTTT
TRBJ1-2 | TRBD1 | TRBV29-1 | once | CSVQGQVYGYTF | TGCAGCGTACAGGGACAGGTCTATGGCTACACCTTC
TRBJ1-5 | TRBD1 | TRBV30 | - | CAWASGQAPNQPQHF | TGTGCCTGGGCCAGCGGACAGGCCCCTAATCAGCCCCAGCATTTT